The source of this TCR beta chain is a study of brain metastases from non-small cell lung cancer. V was clipped by 4 bases and J by 5 bases; unmatched bases: 10. Germline V gene data show CDR1 as PRHDT and CDR2 as FYEKMQ (reference sequence). The CDR3 loop spans 15 amino acids. Generated by immunoSEQ multiplex PCR, the TCRdb table keeps only in-frame clones and is missing some. Among roughly 1,500 clones, approximately 85% were seen once, and the ten largest hold less than 15%. This clone is large. Distinct nucleotide sequences in the sample also encode this CDR3. This rearrangement joins TRBV13 to TRBJ2-7; 8 nucleotides align to TRBD1. The sample taken for sequencing was tumor-adjacent normal tissue. This clonotype originated in a donor at least 40 years old with non-small cell lung cancer. CDR3 loop: CASSSSRQGSNEQYF. CDR3 bases: TGTGCCAGCAGCTCCTCTCGACAGGGGAGTAACGAGCAGTACTTC.